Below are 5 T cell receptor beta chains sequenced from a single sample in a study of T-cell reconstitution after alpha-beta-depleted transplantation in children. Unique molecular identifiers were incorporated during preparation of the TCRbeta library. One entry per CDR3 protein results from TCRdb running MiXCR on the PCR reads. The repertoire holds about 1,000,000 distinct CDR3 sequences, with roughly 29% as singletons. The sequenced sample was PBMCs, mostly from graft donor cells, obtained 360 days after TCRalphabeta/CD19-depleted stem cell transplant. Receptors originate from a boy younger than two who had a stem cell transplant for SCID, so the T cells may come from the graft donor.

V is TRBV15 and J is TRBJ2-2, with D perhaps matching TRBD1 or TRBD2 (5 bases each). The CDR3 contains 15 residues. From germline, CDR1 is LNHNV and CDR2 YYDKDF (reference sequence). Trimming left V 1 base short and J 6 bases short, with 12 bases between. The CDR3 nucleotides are TGTGCCACCAGCAGAGGAGGGGAAACATCCGGGGAGCTGTTTTTT. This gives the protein CATSRGGETSGELFF.

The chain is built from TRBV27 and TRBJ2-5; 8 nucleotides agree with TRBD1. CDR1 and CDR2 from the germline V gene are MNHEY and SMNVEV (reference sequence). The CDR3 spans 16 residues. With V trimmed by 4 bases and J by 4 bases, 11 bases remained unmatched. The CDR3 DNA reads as TGTGCCAGCAGTTCATACCTTTCAGGGGGCCGAGAGACCCAGTACTTC. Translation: CASSSYLSGGRETQYF.

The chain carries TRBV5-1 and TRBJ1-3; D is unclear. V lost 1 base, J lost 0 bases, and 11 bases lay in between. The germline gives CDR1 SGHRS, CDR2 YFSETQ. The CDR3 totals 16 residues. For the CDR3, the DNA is TGCGCCAGCAGCTTGCCTACGGGCGCCTCTGGAAACACCATATATTTT. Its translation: CASSLPTGASGNTIYF.

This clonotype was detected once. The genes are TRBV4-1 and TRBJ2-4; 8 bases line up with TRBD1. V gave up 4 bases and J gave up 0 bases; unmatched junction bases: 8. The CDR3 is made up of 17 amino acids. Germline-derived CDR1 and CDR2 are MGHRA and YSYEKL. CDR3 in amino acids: CASSRDHRGVAKNIQYF. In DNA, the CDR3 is TGCGCCAGCAGCCGTGATCACAGGGGGGTAGCCAAAAACATTCAGTACTTC.

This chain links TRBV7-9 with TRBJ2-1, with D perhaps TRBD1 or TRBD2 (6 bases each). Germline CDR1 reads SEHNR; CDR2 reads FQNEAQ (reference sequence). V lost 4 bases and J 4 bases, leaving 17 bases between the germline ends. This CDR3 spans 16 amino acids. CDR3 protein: CASSSPVGGTYNEQFF. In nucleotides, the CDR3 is TGTGCCAGCAGCTCCCCTGTAGGGGGGACATACAATGAGCAGTTCTTC.